The 18 T cell receptor beta chains below all came from one sample that was sequenced in a study of cytomegalovirus exposure and HLA in healthy donors. Profiled with immunoSEQ multiplex PCR; TCRdb holds only in-frame clones, not every one. The sample has about 330,000 clones; about nine tenths are singletons. The sequencing input was PBMCs. These receptor sequences come from a woman between 18 and 30 years old in good health and CMV-seronegative.

The genes are TRBV29-1 and TRBJ2-7, with TRBD1 matching 7 bases. This CDR3 comprises 14 residues. Germline V gene lookup returns CDR1 SQVTM and CDR2 ANQGSEA. With V trimmed by 4 bases and J by 2 bases, 8 bases remained unmatched. The CDR3 region has the DNA TGCAGCGTTGCCCTACAGGGGAGAACCTACGAGCAGTACTTC. Its protein product is CSVALQGRTYEQYF.

The chain carries TRBV5-1 and TRBJ2-7; 15 bases agree with TRBD2. Germline lookup yields CDR1 SGHRS and CDR2 YFSETQ. After removal of 0 bases from V and 0 bases from J, the junction contained 7 bases not matched to a gene. The CDR3 runs to 19 residues. CDR3 nucleotide sequence: TGCGCCAGCAGCTTGGATGGGACTAGCGGGAGGTACAGCTCCTACGAGCAGTACTTC. Amino acids: CASSLDGTSGRYSSYEQYF.

This chain links TRBV28 with TRBJ1-1, with a weak D call TRBD1 (5 bases). V was trimmed by 5 bases and J by 1 base, leaving 11 bases between them. Germline assignment: CDR1 MDHEN and CDR2 SYDVKM. The length of the CDR3 is 14 residues. Here the CDR3 reads CASSPGTANTEAFF. The CDR3 bases are TGTGCCAGCAGTCCCGGGACTGCGAACACTGAAGCTTTCTTT.

CDR3: CASSSYREGPSGRSHEQYF. DNA of the CDR3: TGCGCCAGCAGCTCTTACAGGGAAGGTCCTAGCGGGAGATCCCACGAGCAGTACTTC. This chain joins TRBV5-1 and TRBJ2-7, with 10 bases fitting TRBD2. CDR1 SGHRS and CDR2 YFSETQ come from the germline V gene. The V gene end was trimmed by 3 bases and the J gene end by 5 bases; junction bases not matched to a gene: 20. CDR3 length: 19 amino acids.

The chain is built from TRBV18 and TRBJ2-7, with a possible D match to TRBD1 (6 bases). The CDR3 spans 14 residues. The germline CDR1 and CDR2 sequences are KGHSH and LQKENI. V lost 0 bases and J 2 bases, leaving 8 bases between the germline ends. The CDR3 here is CASSPPGHPYEQYF. In DNA form, the CDR3 reads TGTGCCAGCTCACCACCGGGACACCCCTACGAGCAGTACTTC.

The V call is TRBV7-9, the J call TRBJ1-2; the D is unclear. CDR1 is SEHNR, CDR2 FQNEAQ, per germline (reference sequence). V lost 10 bases to trimming and J lost 0 bases, with 12 bases between them. CDR3 length equals 13 residues. The CDR3 nucleotides are TGTGCCACCATCCCATTAGCTAACTATGGCTACACCTTC. This translates into CATIPLANYGYTF.

The chain links TRBV2 to TRBJ2-1; 8 nucleotides line up with TRBD2. V was pared by 6 bases and J by 2 bases, with 15 bases of the junction left unmatched. Germline CDR1 is SNHLY and CDR2 is FYNNEI. The CDR3 runs 18 residues. CDR3 region: CASSAGWAGGSTYNEQFF. The CDR3 DNA reads TGTGCCAGCAGCGCGGGGTGGGCGGGAGGTTCCACCTACAATGAGCAGTTCTTC.

V gene TRBV9 combines with J gene TRBJ2-1, with 7 bases aligning to TRBD2. The germline gives CDR1 SGDLS, CDR2 YYNGEE. The CDR3 contains 16 residues. J was trimmed by 4 bases and V by 0 bases; bases with no gene match: 7. The CDR3 here is CASSVGLASGYNEQFF. The CDR3 DNA reads TGTGCCAGCAGCGTAGGGCTGGCTAGCGGTTACAATGAGCAGTTCTTC.

This chain links TRBV5-4 with TRBJ1-2; D is unresolved. CDR1 SGHNT and CDR2 YYREEE come from the germline V gene (reference sequence). The V end lost 0 bases, the J end lost 3 bases, and 9 bases lay between the germline ends. The CDR3 totals 14 residues. CDR3 in DNA: TGTGCCAGCAGCTTGGAGGGAGGGTACTATGGCTACACCTTC. Its translation is CASSLEGGYYGYTF.

The chain joins TRBV5-1 to TRBJ1-2; D gene unclear. The germline V gene has CDR1 SGHRS and CDR2 YFSETQ. The V end lost 0 bases, the J end lost 7 bases, and 7 bases lay between the germline ends. The CDR3 sequence is 12 residues long. The DNA for the CDR3 is TGCGCCAGCAGCTTGGCGGTGAGTGGCTACACCTTC. Encoded protein: CASSLAVSGYTF.

The rearrangement links TRBV20-1 to TRBJ1-1; D is ambiguous. Germline CDR1 and CDR2: DFQATT and SNEGSKA (reference sequence). This CDR3 comprises 11 residues. Trimming pared 5 bases from V and 0 bases from J, leaving 4 bases between. CDR3: CSAPMNTEAFF. The CDR3 DNA reads TGCAGTGCTCCCATGAACACTGAAGCTTTCTTT.

The chain joins TRBV18 to TRBJ1-5; D call uncertain. V lost 6 bases, J lost 0 bases, and 9 bases lay in between. The CDR3 runs 14 residues. Germline-derived CDR1 and CDR2 are KGHSH and LQKENI. CDR3 amino acids: CASSQQDSNQPQHF. The CDR3 coding sequence is TGTGCCAGCTCGCAGCAGGATAGCAATCAGCCCCAGCATTTT.

The rearrangement uses TRBV9 and TRBJ1-1; D ambiguous. The CDR3 loop spans 14 amino acids. In germline, CDR1 is SGDLS, CDR2 YYNGEE. Trimming cost V 5 bases and J 0 bases, with 11 bases left between them. CDR3 residues: CASSERAMNTEAFF. DNA for the CDR3: TGTGCCAGCAGTGAGCGGGCAATGAACACTGAAGCTTTCTTT. The full variable domain, its missing parts supplied by reference TRBV9 and TRBJ1-1, is DSGVTQTPKHLITATGQRVTLRCSPRSGDLSVYWYQQSLDQGLQFLIQYYNGEERAKGNILERFSAQQFPDLHSELNLSSLELGDSALYFCASSERAMNTEAFFGQGTRLTVV.

The chain has TRBV9 and TRBJ1-2, with D unclear. Per germline, CDR1 SGDLS and CDR2 YYNGEE. This CDR3 region has 15 residues. The V and J ends lost 0 bases and 2 bases respectively, with 11 bases between them. The CDR3: CASSVEEGGNYGYTF. In DNA, the CDR3 is TGTGCCAGCAGCGTAGAAGAGGGCGGGAACTATGGCTACACCTTC. Full variable domain (remainder filled in from reference TRBV9 and TRBJ1-2): DSGVTQTPKHLITATGQRVTLRCSPRSGDLSVYWYQQSLDQGLQFLIQYYNGEERAKGNILERFSAQQFPDLHSELNLSSLELGDSALYFCASSVEEGGNYGYTFGSGTRLTVV.

The rearrangement uses TRBV18 and TRBJ1-2, with D perhaps matching TRBD1 (5 bases). The V and J ends lost 3 bases and 5 bases respectively, with 16 bases between them. CDR1 is KGHSH and CDR2 is LQKENI in the germline V gene. The length of the CDR3 is 15 residues. The CDR3 DNA follows: TGTGCCAGCTCACCGGGGCAAGGGGCGGGATATGGCTACACCTTC. This gives the protein CASSPGQGAGYGYTF.

This clone was found a few times. The chain has TRBV21-1 and TRBJ2-7; TRBD2 is taken as the D call from the table, unchecked against the DNA. TRBV21-1 is noted as a pseudogene. This CDR3 is 17 amino acids long. CDR3 sequence reads: CASSKVGTSGSEDEQYF. In nucleotides, the CDR3 is TGTGCCAGCAGCAAAGTTGGGACTAGCGGGAGTGAGGACGAGCAGTACTTC.

This chain joins TRBV4-1 and TRBJ2-7; 10 nucleotides align to TRBD1. CDR3 length: 15 residues. The germline gives CDR1 MGHRA, CDR2 YSYEKL. The V gene end was trimmed by 2 bases and the J gene end by 5 bases; junction bases not matched to a gene: 6. CDR3 residues: CASSQHGQGGDEQYF. CDR3 bases: TGCGCCAGCAGCCAACACGGACAGGGGGGCGACGAGCAGTACTTC.

A single count supports this clone. This may come from a read error, since a much larger clone is one base off. The chain combines TRBV7-2 with TRBJ2-7; D gene ambiguous. The CDR3 covers 11 residues. With 4 bases removed from V and 3 bases from J, the gap between germline ends came to 4 bases. CDR1 and CDR2 from the germline V gene are SGHTA and FQGNSA. CDR3 nucleotide sequence: TGTGCCAGCAGCTCAAACTACGAGCAGTACTTC. It codes for CASSSNYEQYF.